The 6 T cell receptor beta chains below were found in one sample sequenced in a study of identical twins. Each CDR3 protein is one row after TCRdb ran MiXCR on the 5' RACE reads. Of roughly 770,000 distinct CDR3 sequences in the sample, 15% to 20% are singletons; the top ten hold under 15%. Another study also made use of these data, one on T cells expressing NK-cell markers.

Source material: PBMCs. Source of these receptors: a woman aged 18-35 years in good health.

V usage is TRBV20-1 and J usage is TRBJ1-4, with no clear D. CDR3 length: 14 amino acids. CDR1 and CDR2 from the germline V gene are DFQATT and SNEGSKA (reference sequence). V was pared by 6 bases and J by 4 bases, with 15 bases between. The CDR3 DNA reads TGCAGTGCCCCAGATTTTATTAATAATGAAAAACTGTTTTTT. It is translated as CSAPDFINNEKLFF.

A few counts support this clonotype. The chain joins TRBV9 to TRBJ2-3, with 8 bases lining up with TRBD2. Trimming cost V 4 bases and J 0 bases; bases outside gene matches: 13. The germline V gene has CDR1 SGDLS and CDR2 YYNGEE. This CDR3 has 18 residues. CDR3 amino acids: CASSPFQLAGVSTDTQYF. The CDR3 bases are TGTGCCAGCAGCCCTTTTCAGCTAGCGGGTGTTAGCACAGATACGCAGTATTTT.

The gene calls are TRBV20-1 and TRBJ1-1, with D tentatively TRBD1 (5 bases). Germline CDR1 reads DFQATT; CDR2 reads SNEGSKA (reference sequence). The CDR3 runs to 14 residues. Trimming pared 0 bases from V and 1 base from J, leaving 9 bases between. This CDR3 is CSARDGTWNTEAFF. The CDR3 DNA is TGCAGTGCTAGAGATGGGACTTGGAACACTGAAGCTTTCTTT.

V gene TRBV5-6 combines with J gene TRBJ2-3, with a possible D match to TRBD2 (6 bases). The V gene's germline CDR1 is SGHDT and CDR2 YYEEEE. Trimming removed 3 bases at V and 4 bases at J, with 9 bases between. This CDR3 has 13 residues. In nucleotides, the CDR3 is TGTGCCAGCAGCTGGGGGGTGTCAGATACGCAGTATTTT. It codes for CASSWGVSDTQYF.

This clonotype occurred a few times. The chain uses TRBV11-2 and TRBJ2-7; D may be TRBD1 (5 bases). This CDR3 has 14 amino acids. V was pared by 5 bases and J by 2 bases, with 13 bases between. Germline V CDR1 and CDR2: SGHAT, FQNNGV. In DNA form, the CDR3 reads TGTGCCAGCAGCCCTCTCGTCAGGGCCTACGAGCAGTACTTC. As protein: CASSPLVRAYEQYF.

This clonotype was detected only a few times. The chain has TRBV4-2 and TRBJ2-1, with D hard to call. Germline V gives CDR1 LGHNA, CDR2 YNFKEQ. V was cut by 5 bases and J by 6 bases, with 11 bases left in between. This CDR3 comprises 13 residues. The DNA for the CDR3 is TGTGCCAGCAGCTTCGGACGACGCAATGAGCAGTTCTTC. Translating gives CASSFGRRNEQFF.